The present T cell receptor beta chain was sequenced within a study of CD8 T cells in Susac syndrome. V gave up 6 bases and J gave up 0 bases, with 9 bases separating them. This CDR3 is 13 amino acids long. CDR1 and CDR2 (germline): GTSNPN, SVGIG (reference sequence). Random hexamers were used to reverse transcribe roughly 0.5 to 1 ug of RNA. Using its own MiXCR run on the immunoSEQ multiplex PCR reads, TCRdb lists one record per CDR3 protein. This sample has a few hundred thousand distinct CDR3 sequences, with more than 80% found just once. Purification of the CD8+ and CD4+ T cells relied on negative isolation, and TEMRA cells underwent FACS enrichment.

This chain uses TRBV30 with TRBJ2-1; tentatively, D is TRBD2 (6 bases). Sequencing input: CD8+ T cells from PBMCs. This TCR was sampled from a human donor with multiple sclerosis. The CDR3 loop reads CACGGISYNEQFF. CDR3 bases: TGTGCCTGTGGGGGGATCTCCTACAATGAGCAGTTCTTC.